The clone carrying this T cell receptor (beta chain) has a count of ten or more. Its target is not known. Germline V gene data show CDR1 as SNHLY and CDR2 as FYNNEI. The CDR3 has 17 residues. Germline trimming cut 6 bases from V and 6 bases from J; bases unmatched to any gene: 19. A single record per CDR3 protein comes from TCRdb applying MiXCR to the PCR reads. Of under 800,000 distinct CDR3 sequences listed, about 25% are singletons. The record originates from a study of molecular identifiers for immune sequencing clone quantification. Looking at the study overall: Four of five RNA aliquots from approximately 20,000 or 98,000 naive CD8 T cells were sequenced. Study-wide results and limits: Reportedly, one cell's Jurkat TCR RNA was detected within 1,200,000 naive CD8 cells. Clones above 20 RNA copies contained over 98% of effector molecules but under 1% of naive ones.

CD8+CD4-CCR7+CD45RA+ sorting gave the naive CD8 T cells. The specimen was naive CD8+ T cells from blood, with Jurkat cell RNA spiked in. Subset given: FACS-sorted CD8+CD4-CCR7+CD45RA+ naive T cells. This chain links TRBV2 with TRBJ1-1; 7 positions match TRBD1. The TCR originated in a human donor in good health. Some libraries in this study had Jurkat cell RNA spiked in. The CDR3 DNA is TGTGCCAGCAGACCCGACACAGGGGTGTCTTTCAATCCTGAAGCTTTCTTT. Its translation is CASRPDTGVSFNPEAFF. Full variable domain (missing parts from reference TRBV2 and TRBJ1-1): EPEVTQTPSHQVTQMGQEVILRCVPISNHLYFYWYRQILGQKVEFLVSFYNNEISEKSEIFDDQFSVERPDGSNFTLKIRSTKLEDSAMYFCASRPDTGVSFNPEAFFGQGTRLTVV.